A single sample gave rise to the 30 T cell receptor beta chains below, sequenced in a study of T cell responses to AZD1222 COVID-19 vaccine. Produced via immunoSEQ multiplex PCR; TCRdb's table is partial and in-frame only. The sample carries 120,000 to 150,000 clones, 70% to 90% recorded once. The material sequenced was peripheral blood, taken on day 0 of AZD1222 vaccination. These receptor sequences come from an adult in good health.

CDR3 DNA sequence: TGTGCCAGTAGTATTTCTGGGTCCGATCAGCCCCAGCATTTT. It yields the protein CASSISGSDQPQHF. This chain joins TRBV19 and TRBJ1-5; D unresolved. V lost 3 bases and J lost 5, with 11 bases in between. The CDR3 contains 14 residues. CDR1 is LNHDA and CDR2 is SQIVND in the germline V gene (reference sequence).

V usage is TRBV6-4 and J usage is TRBJ2-3, with unresolved D. Trimming shortened V by 3 bases and J by 3 bases, and 7 bases separated the two germline ends. The germline gives CDR1 MRHNA, CDR2 SNTAGT. The CDR3 sequence is 13 residues long. CDR3 sequence reads: CASSEGVTDTQYF. The CDR3 nucleotides read TGTGCCAGCAGTGAAGGTGTTACAGATACGCAGTATTTT.

V gene TRBV5-4 combines with J gene TRBJ2-7; 9 positions match TRBD2. V trimming: 3 bases; J trimming: 0 bases; junction bases outside the gene matches: 4. CDR1 is SGHNT and CDR2 is YYREEE in the germline V gene (reference sequence). CDR3 length equals 15 residues. The CDR3 sequence: CASSSSGVLSYEQYF. The CDR3 DNA reads as TGTGCCAGCAGCTCTAGCGGGGTGCTCTCCTACGAGCAGTACTTC. Together with reference TRBV5-4 and TRBJ2-7, the CDR3 gives the full variable domain: ETGVTQSPTHLIKTRGQQVTLRCSSQSGHNTVSWYQQALGQGPQFIFQYYREEENGRGNFPPRFSGLQFPNYSSELNVNALELDDSALYLCASSSSGVLSYEQYFGPGTRLTVT.

This rearrangement joins TRBV9 to TRBJ2-3, with D unclear. CDR3 length equals 15 residues. The germline V gene has CDR1 SGDLS and CDR2 YYNGEE. Trimming took off 0 bases at V and 4 bases at J, with 12 bases between the two ends. The CDR3 bases are TGTGCCAGCAGCGTAGGGGTTAATGTGGCAGATACGCAGTATTTT. Amino acids: CASSVGVNVADTQYF. Together with reference TRBV9 and TRBJ2-3, the CDR3 gives the full variable domain: DSGVTQTPKHLITATGQRVTLRCSPRSGDLSVYWYQQSLDQGLQFLIQYYNGEERAKGNILERFSAQQFPDLHSELNLSSLELGDSALYFCASSVGVNVADTQYFGPGTRLTVL.

The chain recombines TRBV30 with TRBJ1-5; D gene unclear. The ends were cut back, 1 base at V and 4 bases at J, with 8 bases in the middle. CDR1 and CDR2 from the germline V gene are GTSNPN and SVGIG (reference sequence). This CDR3 region has 13 residues. CDR3 sequence reads: CAWSGGVNQPQHF. The CDR3 DNA reads TGTGCCTGGAGTGGCGGGGTAAATCAGCCCCAGCATTTT.

The rearrangement links TRBV5-4 to TRBJ1-2, with D unclear. The CDR3 sequence is 14 residues long. CDR1 SGHNT and CDR2 YYREEE come from the germline V gene (reference sequence). Trimming pared 0 bases from V and 5 bases from J, leaving 11 bases between. In DNA, the CDR3 is TGTGCCAGCAGCTTGGGCCATGGGATGTATGGCTACACCTTC. Amino acids: CASSLGHGMYGYTF.

The chain carries TRBV10-3 and TRBJ1-2, with a weak D call TRBD1 (6 bases). Trimming left V 6 bases short and J 3 bases short, with 17 bases between. CDR3 length: 15 amino acids. Germline CDR1 ENHRY, CDR2 SYGVKD. The CDR3 nucleotides are TGTGCCATCAGCGATTTTGGGGGGCAGCACTATGGCTACACCTTC. Translating it yields CAISDFGGQHYGYTF.

The chain employs TRBV19 and TRBJ1-5, with D possibly being TRBD1 (5 bases). This CDR3 has 14 residues. The V and J ends lost 9 bases and 0 bases respectively, with 12 bases between them. The germline V gene has CDR1 LNHDA and CDR2 SQIVND (reference sequence). In DNA form, the CDR3 reads TGTGCCAGCGACCCAGGGTTTAGCAATCAGCCCCAGCATTTT. The encoded protein is CASDPGFSNQPQHF.

V and J are TRBV10-3 and TRBJ1-4; the match to TRBD1 covers 12 bases. Germline-derived CDR1 and CDR2 are ENHRY and SYGVKD. This CDR3 has 17 amino acids. Trimming removed 2 bases from V and 5 bases from J; junction bases left unmatched: 6. The CDR3, as DNA: TGTGCCATCAGTGAGCGCAGGGGACAGGGGGCGAATGAAAAACTGTTTTTT. This encodes CAISERRGQGANEKLFF.

This clone was seen only a few times. The chain combines TRBV30 with TRBJ1-6; D unclear. Deletions cut 7 bases from V and 0 bases from J, with 7 bases between. The CDR3 length is 13 residues. Germline V lookup: CDR1 GTSNPN, CDR2 SVGIG (reference sequence). The DNA of the CDR3 is TGTGCCTTGCAGAGCTCCTATAATTCACCCCTCCACTTT. Protein: CALQSSYNSPLHF.

V and J are TRBV9 and TRBJ1-6, with 12 bases identical to TRBD1. The CDR3 runs to 16 residues. CDR1 is SGDLS, CDR2 YYNGEE, per germline. Trimming at V came to 0 bases and at J to 9 bases, leaving 4 bases not matched to a gene. The CDR3 region has the DNA TGTGCCAGCAGCGTAGCTGGGGGACAGGGGGCTTCACCCCTCCACTTT. Its protein product is CASSVAGGQGASPLHF.

The table lists this clone with a few counts. The chain uses TRBV28 and TRBJ1-6, with TRBD1 matching 8 bases. The V and J ends lost 10 bases and 9 bases, in that order; junction bases with no gene match: 11. CDR1 is MDHEN, CDR2 SYDVKM, per germline. This CDR3 region has 14 residues. CDR3 protein: CATESGQATSPLHF. The CDR3 DNA is TGTGCCACCGAATCGGGACAGGCAACTTCACCCCTCCACTTT.

This clone was counted a few times. The rearrangement uses TRBV4-1 and TRBJ2-7; 8 bases fit TRBD1. The CDR3 totals 15 residues. Germline-derived CDR1 and CDR2 are MGHRA and YSYEKL. V shed 2 bases and J 2 bases; nucleotides not matched to a gene: 5. The CDR3 region is CASSQRQGSTYEQYF. CDR3 nucleotide sequence: TGCGCCAGCAGCCAACGACAGGGGTCGACCTACGAGCAGTACTTC.

The chain couples TRBV5-1 to TRBJ1-1; D is unresolved. The CDR3 contains 14 residues. From germline, CDR1 is SGHRS and CDR2 YFSETQ. Trimming removed 5 bases from V and 2 bases from J, with 13 bases in between. CDR3: CASRDGSYNTEAFF. In DNA, the CDR3 is TGCGCCAGCAGGGATGGGAGCTATAACACTGAAGCTTTCTTT.

The chain uses TRBV18 and TRBJ2-1; the D gene is possibly TRBD2 (6 bases). The CDR3 sequence is 15 residues long. V was trimmed by 2 bases and J by 4 bases, leaving 12 bases between them. Germline CDR1 is KGHSH and CDR2 is LQKENI. The CDR3 loop is CASSPAGTGYNEQFF. CDR3 in DNA: TGTGCCAGCTCACCAGCCGGGACTGGTTACAATGAGCAGTTCTTC.

This rearrangement joins TRBV25-1 to TRBJ1-1; 9 positions agree with TRBD1. Germline CDR1 and CDR2: MGHDK and SYGVNS. V shed 6 bases, J shed 4 bases, and the junction held 6 bases outside the gene matches. The CDR3 sequence is 14 residues long. The chain's CDR3 is CASSPRQGGTEAFF. CDR3 DNA: TGTGCCAGCAGCCCCAGACAGGGGGGCACTGAAGCTTTCTTT.

The gene calls are TRBV7-8 and TRBJ1-5; perhaps TRBD1 as D (5 bases). V dropped 5 bases and J dropped 6 bases, with 20 bases sitting between them. Germline V gene lookup returns CDR1 SGHVS and CDR2 FQNEAQ. The CDR3 sequence is 16 residues long. CDR3 residues: CASSPLAQGLGQPQHF. CDR3 nucleotide sequence: TGTGCCAGCAGCCCACTCGCCCAGGGATTAGGTCAGCCCCAGCATTTT.

The chain combines TRBV29-1 with TRBJ2-7; 10 bases are a match to TRBD1. This CDR3 spans 12 amino acids. The germline gives CDR1 SQVTM, CDR2 ANQGSEA. V shed 4 bases, J shed 7 bases, and the junction held 4 bases outside the gene matches. The CDR3 nucleotides are TGCAGCGTTGGGGGACAGGGGAAAGAGCAGTACTTC. Protein sequence: CSVGGQGKEQYF.

V and J are TRBV19 and TRBJ1-1; weak D call: TRBD1 (6 bases). With 3 bases removed from V and 4 bases from J, the gap between germline ends came to 15 bases. In germline, CDR1 is LNHDA, CDR2 SQIVND (reference sequence). The CDR3 covers 15 residues. The CDR3: CASSINGGWGTEAFF. The CDR3 nucleotides are TGTGCCAGTAGTATCAACGGGGGCTGGGGCACTGAAGCTTTCTTT.

CDR3 sequence reads: CASSYGRGARNYGYTF. DNA for the CDR3: TGTGCCAGCAGTTACGGCCGGGGGGCGCGTAACTATGGCTACACCTTC. The chain employs TRBV6-5 and TRBJ1-2; the D gene is possibly TRBD1 (6 bases). Germline CDR1 reads MNHEY; CDR2 reads SVGAGI. The CDR3 has 16 residues. Trimming removed 2 bases at V and 1 base at J, with 14 bases between.

This clone was picked up a small number of times. The chain employs TRBV7-8 and TRBJ1-1; 10 nucleotides line up with TRBD1. V gave up 0 bases and J gave up 0 bases; unmatched junction bases: 13. Germline loops: CDR1 SGHVS, CDR2 FQNEAQ. The CDR3 totals 20 residues. The CDR3 spells CASSLAGSFGTGVMNTEAFF. The CDR3 DNA is TGTGCCAGCAGCTTAGCCGGTTCTTTCGGGACAGGGGTAATGAACACTGAAGCTTTCTTT.

J is TRBJ1-1 and V is TRBV28, with no clear D. Germline V CDR1 and CDR2: MDHEN, SYDVKM. V was shortened by 6 bases and J by 4 bases, with 12 bases between the two germline ends. The CDR3 covers 13 residues. In DNA, the CDR3 is TGTGCCAGCAGAGGCGCCCTGGGCACTGAAGCTTTCTTT. Its translation: CASRGALGTEAFF.

The chain couples TRBV18 to TRBJ1-6; D unclear. V was cut by 0 bases and J by 0 bases, with 9 bases left in between. The CDR3 loop spans 17 amino acids. Germline loops: CDR1 KGHSH, CDR2 LQKENI. The DNA for the CDR3 is TGTGCCAGCTCACCACCCAGCTTAAGCTCCTATAATTCACCCCTCCACTTT. Its protein product is CASSPPSLSSYNSPLHF. Variable domain in full (rest from reference TRBV18 and TRBJ1-6): NAGVMQNPRHLVRRRGQEARLRCSPMKGHSHVYWYRQLPEEGLKFMVYLQKENIIDESGMPKERFSAEFPKEGPSILRIQQVVRGDSAAYFCASSPPSLSSYNSPLHFGNGTRLTVT.

The CDR3 DNA sequence: TGTGCCAGCAGTTATGGTGACACCGGGGAGCTGTTTTTT. Translation gives CASSYGDTGELFF. The rearrangement joins TRBV27 to TRBJ2-2; D is uncertain. Germline CDR1 reads MNHEY; CDR2 reads SMNVEV (reference sequence). V was clipped by 4 bases and J by 3 bases, with 6 bases between them. The CDR3 is made up of 13 amino acids.

This rearrangement joins TRBV10-3 to TRBJ2-5; D is perhaps TRBD1 or TRBD2 (5 bases each). CDR1 is ENHRY, CDR2 SYGVKD, per germline. V gave up 0 bases and J gave up 5 bases, with 13 bases separating them. CDR3 length: 15 residues. The CDR3 nucleotides are TGTGCCATCAGTGAGTCGACGGGGCCGGAGGAGACCCAGTACTTC. Residues: CAISESTGPEETQYF.

This chain connects TRBV9 to TRBJ2-7; possibly TRBD1 for D (7 bases). The CDR3 covers 15 residues. The V end lost 0 bases, the J end lost 1 base, and 11 bases lay between the germline ends. Germline V gene lookup returns CDR1 SGDLS and CDR2 YYNGEE. CDR3 DNA sequence: TGTGCCAGCAGCGTAGCACCAGGGGGGTCCTACGAGCAGTACTTC. Its translation is CASSVAPGGSYEQYF.

The gene calls are TRBV18 and TRBJ2-7; D is perhaps TRBD1 (7 bases). CDR1 is KGHSH and CDR2 is LQKENI in the germline V gene. The CDR3 is 14 amino acids. Trimming shortened V by 6 bases and J by 7 bases, and 19 bases separated the two germline ends. The CDR3 bases are TGTGCCAGCTCGCGGGACAGACCTTCGGAAGAGCAGTACTTC. Translating gives CASSRDRPSEEQYF.

The chain employs TRBV5-4 and TRBJ1-3, with TRBD1 as a possible D gene (6 bases). Trimming left V 0 bases short and J 2 bases short, with 12 bases between. Germline V CDR1 and CDR2: SGHNT, YYREEE (reference sequence). The CDR3 is 16 residues long. CDR3 nucleotides: TGTGCCAGCAGCTTGGGAGGGGAGGGGGCTGGAAACACCATATATTTT. It specifies CASSLGGEGAGNTIYF.

This chain joins TRBV27 and TRBJ2-3, with a tentative D call TRBD1 (5 bases). CDR1 and CDR2 (germline): MNHEY, SMNVEV (reference sequence). V gave up 5 bases and J gave up 1 base, with 10 bases separating them. The CDR3 covers 14 residues. CDR3 region: CASSRPTGTDTQYF. DNA of the CDR3: TGTGCCAGCAGTCGTCCGACAGGCACAGATACGCAGTATTTT.

The chain combines TRBV28 with TRBJ1-2, with D unresolved. The CDR3 extends over 13 amino acids. CDR1 MDHEN and CDR2 SYDVKM come from the germline V gene. V was clipped by 4 bases and J by 8 bases, with 14 bases between them. The CDR3 coding sequence is TGTGCCAGCAGTTCCAGGAGGGTGGAGGGCTACACCTTC. This codes for CASSSRRVEGYTF.